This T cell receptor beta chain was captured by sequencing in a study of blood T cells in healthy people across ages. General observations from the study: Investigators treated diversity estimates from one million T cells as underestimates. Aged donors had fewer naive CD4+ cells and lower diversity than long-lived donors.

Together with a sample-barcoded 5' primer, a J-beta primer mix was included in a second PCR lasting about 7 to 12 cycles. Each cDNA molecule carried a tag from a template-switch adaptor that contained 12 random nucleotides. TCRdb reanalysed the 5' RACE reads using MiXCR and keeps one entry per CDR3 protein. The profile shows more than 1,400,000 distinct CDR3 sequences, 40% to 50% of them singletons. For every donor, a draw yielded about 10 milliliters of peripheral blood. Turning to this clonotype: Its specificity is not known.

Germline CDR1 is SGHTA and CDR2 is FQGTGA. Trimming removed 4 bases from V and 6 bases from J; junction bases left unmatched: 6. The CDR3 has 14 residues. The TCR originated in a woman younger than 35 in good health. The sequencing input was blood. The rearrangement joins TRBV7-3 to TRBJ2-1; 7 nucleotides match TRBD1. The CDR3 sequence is CASSSPGGTNEQFF. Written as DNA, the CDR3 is TGTGCCAGCAGCTCCCCAGGGGGTACCAATGAGCAGTTCTTC.